This TCR beta chain was retrieved from a study of T-cell reconstitution after alpha-beta-depleted transplantation in children. Broader study findings: Reports say that about two months after transplant, the alpha-beta T cells came out of several hundred graft clones that had expanded.

In regard to this clonotype: The antigen remains unidentified.

A TCRbeta library incorporating unique molecular identifiers was prepared. TCRdb re-called the PCR reads through MiXCR, storing one row per CDR3 protein. The data hold approximately 520,000 distinct CDR3 sequences, with 9.5% to 12% observed a single time. Germline V gene lookup returns CDR1 DFQATT and CDR2 SNEGSKA (reference sequence). This CDR3 region has 16 residues. V lost 0 bases to trimming and J lost 0 bases, with 14 bases between them. The input for sequencing was PBMCs, mostly from graft donor cells, taken 180 days after TCRalphabeta/CD19-depleted stem cell transplant. This sequence was found in a female patient aged 2-10 years who had a stem cell transplant for aplastic anemia, so the T cells may come from the graft donor. The V gene is TRBV20-1, the J gene TRBJ1-1, with D possibly matching TRBD1 (5 bases). CDR3 DNA: TGCAGTGCTAGAGATCGTACGGGGCCCCTGAACACTGAAGCTTTCTTT. It specifies CSARDRTGPLNTEAFF.